This T cell receptor beta chain is from a study of cytomegalovirus exposure and HLA in healthy donors (dated by TCRdb to the late 2010s). Context from the whole study: In an earlier analysis of under 750 of the donors, 276 Gb of sequence data and 90 million to 130 million unique TCR beta sequences from about 190 million T cells were reported. An earlier analysis of approximately 630 of the donors applied high-throughput TCR beta sequencing to assess whether each TCR beta V gene segment acted as functional or pseudogenic. Donor age, sex, ethnicity and CMV serostatus were collected together with the repertoire data. The genetic ancestry cluster associated with self-reported Caucasian donors included roughly four fifths of the roughly 380 genotyped donors. Rather than drawing on any new phenotypic data, the later analysis identified candidate immune exposures from TCR beta sequences and the way those sequences occurred across donors. Approximately 310 gigabases of sequencing data and approximately 85 million unique TCR sequences were included in an early release covering about 600 HLA-typed donors. To study patterns of TCR occurrence, a later analysis re-analyzed previously published TCR beta repertoires from 666 donors and added high-resolution HLA genotyping. Genome-wide SNP genotypes for about three fifths of the roughly 670 donors were used in a later genetic analysis, which treated that subset as a discovery cohort. Because of strong linkage in the cohort, roughly five DR-DQ haplotypes were treated as single units for association and clustering. The study profiled the T cell repertoires of approximately 700 subjects by immunosequencing and related them to cytomegalovirus serostatus. Along with the roughly 700-subject first cohort, a separate validation cohort of around 110 different subjects was used. High-throughput TCR immunosequencing, statistical association of individual TCRs with disease status, and machine learning were combined to predict cytomegalovirus infection status. HLA typing covered class I and class II loci at four-digit resolution. Every repertoire in the discovery cohort had been generated on one and the same sequencing platform. Among some 400 genotyped donors of the cohort, an average of approximately 240,000 unique TCR beta nucleotide sequences were sequenced per donor, approximately 20% of them non-productive. The number of typed donors differed by locus: roughly 620-630 for A, B, C, DRB1 and DQB1; some 540 for DQA1; around 610 for DPA1; and around 490 for DPB1. The aim of the study was to test whether cataloging public T cell receptors could identify signatures of past pathogen exposure. On the study overall, not on this receptor specifically: An association between a missense DCLRE1C variant and V-gene and J-gene trimming of TCR beta chains was found in a later genetic analysis and replicated in an independent cohort. In an earlier analysis of 587 of the donors, most TCR beta V segments were observed in productive rearrangements about 90% or about 30% of the time, broadly matching IMGT annotations. Compared with the roughly 670-donor mean, donors in an Asian-associated ancestry cluster had fewer N-insertions in productive TCRs, according to a later genetic analysis. In a later analysis, TCR association rates were found to vary across HLA loci, with the most associated TCRs seen for DRB1 alleles and the fewest for HLA-C alleles. Sequencing depth was assumed to be roughly uniform across donors in the presence/absence analyses, though that assumption may not hold. A group of highly shared sequence variants was considered likely to be a technical artifact of the sequencing pipeline. Cytomegalovirus status was reported to be diagnosed by the classifier with high specificity and sensitivity in both the original and validation cohorts. Some IMGT-functional V segments, including TRBV6-2 and TRBV6-3, could not be told apart with the 87-base-pair reads, so those segments were excluded. A total of fewer than 200 TCR beta chains were listed by the study as associated with cytomegalovirus. Only TCR beta chains were sequenced in this cohort, and the absence of alpha or paired-chain data limited detectable features. Because HLA typing was missing for some donors at each locus, association tests included only the typed subset. Correlated functional status among segregating V segments might be attributable to linkage disequilibrium, but an unknown experimental factor could not be ruled out. For the cohort, immune exposure information was limited to CMV serostatus. A further reported finding was that TCR beta sequences accurately predicted the HLA-A and HLA-B alleles for most subjects in the first cohort. In a later analysis, 16,951 TCR beta sequences were associated with specific HLA alleles at a false discovery rate of 0.05. Across donors, most TCR sequences were observed very rarely, whereas some public TCRs were present in many individuals. According to a later analysis, most CMV-associated TCR beta chains appeared to be HLA-restricted, and the HLA associations seemed to be driven largely by CMV exposure. In a later analysis, HLA-associated TCR beta chains were found to be more clonally expanded and to have lower generation probabilities than equally common non-associated chains. According to a later analysis, parvovirus B19, influenza, CMV and Epstein-Barr virus appeared linked to several top co-occurrence clusters. It was suggested by the authors that the approach could potentially be generalized to other disease states and immunological phenotypes. Because counts were too low, about 18 rarely observed V segments, including chromosome 9 orphons, were left out of the earlier analysis of some 640 of the donors. In vitro tests confirmed that three of the cytomegalovirus-associated TCR beta chains recognize cytomegalovirus antigens. Assigning TCR associations to individual alleles was difficult when HLA alleles, especially DR and DQ, strongly co-occurred.

Looking up the germline V gene yields CDR1 SGHTA and CDR2 FQGTGA. Here V drops 1 base and J drops 2 bases, and the junction holds 3 bases not matched to any gene. The CDR3, from cysteine to phenylalanine, totals 15 residues. Only the CDR3 portion is preserved as DNA: 45 bases, with reading frame beginning at the first base. The cohort consisted of 666 healthy bone marrow donors. At the time of sampling, every cohort member was nominally healthy, though immune exposures that went unrecorded were likely present. The donor tested CMV seronegative and was one of the 352 seronegative cohort members. Each donor provided a peripheral blood sample, and peripheral blood mononuclear cells were used for TCR beta sequencing. Genomic DNA extraction from the blood cell samples was performed with the Qiagen DNeasy Blood Extraction Kit. The library was produced with the immunoSEQ multiplex PCR assay. The multiplex PCR relied on a mix of 60 forward primers for TCR Vbeta segments and 13 reverse primers for TCR Jbeta segments. The CDR3 region of rearranged TCR beta genes was amplified from genomic DNA with a multiplex PCR assay. The Illumina HiSeq System was used to sequence the amplified TCR beta libraries as 87-base-pair reads. On the study's bioinformatics: In a later analysis, 80 million or so unique TCR beta chains were counted across the 500 to 700 repertoires, and around 11 million of these chains were shared by at least two donors. Raw reads were error-corrected and collapsed into unique sequences with a nearest-neighbor algorithm that merged closely related sequences to remove PCR and sequencing errors. To assign V, D and J gene segments, CDR3 sequences were aligned to IMGT reference sequences. For a sequence to be retained, at least a six-nucleotide match to both a V gene segment and a J gene segment was required. A rearrangement was called productive if the CDR3 had no stop codons and remained in frame with V and J, and every other rearrangement was called non-productive. Following IMGT convention, CDR3 was defined as the stretch from the second conserved V-encoded cysteine to the conserved J-encoded phenylalanine. Sequences without an unambiguous match to a single V gene segment were excluded from the earlier analysis of about 630 of the donors. An earlier analysis of fewer than 750 of the donors called V segments functional above 56.7% productive rearrangements and segregating when the between-donor standard deviation exceeded 5%. A statistical classification framework was developed to diagnose cytomegalovirus status using the catalog of TCR beta chain sequences. In a later analysis, V and J genes were assigned by comparing TCR nucleotide sequences against IMGT/GENE-DB human TR gene sequences. A later analysis assigned CDR3 sequences and most-parsimonious VDJ recombination scenarios with the TCRdist pipeline. In a later analysis, every TCR beta chain was defined by the combination of its CDR3 amino acid sequence and its V-gene family, and reads without a unique V-gene family were dropped. As a way to deal with suspected cross-contamination and a sequencing artifact, a later analysis dropped 640 or so nucleotide sequences that were highly shared and had low generation probability. A later analysis calculated a clonal expansion index for each public chain from normalized within-repertoire ranks of inferred template counts. In a later analysis, generation probabilities were computed using a VDJ recombination model fitted to out-of-frame rearrangements, and the results were checked against IGoR. Hypergeometric tests were used in a later analysis to score TCR-TCR, TCR-HLA and TCR-CMV co-occurrence, with a repertoire-size bias correction applied to the TCR pairs. False discovery rates were estimated in a later analysis by permuting HLA or CMV assignments 20 times. In a later analysis, co-occurring TCRs were grouped with DBSCAN, and TCRdist sequence similarity was added when clustering was performed within HLA-allele-positive subsets. For co-occurrence clustering, repertoires with fewer than 30,000 or more than 120,000 public chains were excluded, along with 5 or 6 repertoires with anomalous nucleotide sharing. TCRdb carries this immuneACCESS record with in-frame sequences only. Its versions omit some clonotypes, under half of them owing to an unresolved V gene in the studies checked, with the rest unexplained. V, J and clone size derive from that table, while D and trimming were established from the DNA sequence. The sample contains 150,000 to 250,000 clones, 85% of them found a single time. The ten largest clones add up to about 2.2% of the sample.

Comments on this clone: Its antigen is still unknown. Within one base of it there is no much larger clone, and no base qualities were kept.

Sequencing was carried out using PBMCs. The V gene is TRBV7-3 and the J gene is TRBJ2-7; TRBD1 lines up with 9 middle nucleotides. The receptor's source is a woman aged 50 to 60 in good health and CMV-seronegative. The CDR3 protein is CASSLSRDRAYEQYF. Here is the DNA: TGTGCCAGCAGCTTAAGTCGGGACAGGGCCTACGAGCAGTACTTC.